Following are 32 T cell receptor beta chains from one sample sequenced in a study of cytomegalovirus exposure and HLA in healthy donors. PCR amplification relied on 60 Vbeta primers (plus 13 Jbeta primers). Sequencing used immunoSEQ multiplex PCR; TCRdb keeps in-frame clones, though not all of them. This table has 130,000 or so clones, more than 75% appearing once. The specimen was PBMCs. The origin of the receptors is a man between 18 and 29 years old in good health and CMV-seropositive.

The V gene is TRBV27, the J gene TRBJ2-7, with 7 positions matching TRBD1. CDR3 length: 15 residues. J lost 7 bases, V lost 6 bases, and 15 bases had no gene match. Germline V gives CDR1 MNHEY, CDR2 SMNVEV (reference sequence). The CDR3 here is CASRVSGGPPGEQYF. The CDR3 nucleotides are TGTGCCAGCAGAGTCTCAGGGGGACCACCTGGGGAGCAGTACTTC.

The chain combines TRBV7-9 with TRBJ2-2; 8 nucleotides line up with TRBD1. This CDR3 is 16 amino acids long. The V gene's germline CDR1 is SEHNR and CDR2 FQNEAQ (reference sequence). Trimming took 5 bases from V and 0 from J; bases not matched to a gene: 5. The chain's CDR3 is CASSPTGGSNTGELFF. CDR3 bases: TGTGCCAGCAGCCCAACAGGGGGATCGAACACCGGGGAGCTGTTTTTT.

Here the CDR3 reads CASSLGQGYTEAFF. In nucleotides, the CDR3 is TGTGCCAGCAGCTTGGGACAGGGTTACACTGAAGCTTTCTTT. The rearrangement uses TRBV5-6 and TRBJ1-1; 7 bases align to TRBD1. Trimming removed 0 bases from V and 3 bases from J; junction bases left unmatched: 2. CDR1 SGHDT and CDR2 YYEEEE come from the germline V gene. This CDR3 comprises 14 residues. Drawing the rest from reference TRBV5-6 and TRBJ1-1, the complete variable domain is DAGVTQSPTHLIKTRGQQVTLRCSPKSGHDTVSWYQQALGQGPQFIFQYYEEEERQRGNFPDRFSGHQFPNYSSELNVNALLLGDSALYLCASSLGQGYTEAFFGQGTRLTVV.

The chain couples TRBV5-1 to TRBJ2-7; TRBD2 matches 11 bases. The CDR3 has 18 amino acids. From germline, CDR1 is SGHRS and CDR2 YFSETQ. Unmatched junction bases numbered 8, after V lost 0 bases and J lost 0 bases. The CDR3 is CASSLGGLAGVSSYEQYF. The CDR3 nucleotides are TGCGCCAGCAGCTTGGGTGGACTAGCGGGTGTAAGCTCCTACGAGCAGTACTTC. Full variable domain (missing parts from reference TRBV5-1 and TRBJ2-7): KAGVTQTPRYLIKTRGQQVTLSCSPISGHRSVSWYQQTPGQGLQFLFEYFSETQRNKGNFPGRFSGRQFSNSRSEMNVSTLELGDSALYLCASSLGGLAGVSSYEQYFGPGTRLTVT.

V is TRBV5-4 and J is TRBJ2-2; D perhaps matches TRBD2 (5 bases). The CDR3 loop spans 14 amino acids. CDR1 and CDR2 from the germline V gene are SGHNT and YYREEE (reference sequence). With 4 bases removed from V and 2 bases from J, the gap between germline ends came to 9 bases. The CDR3 is CASSPGGNTGELFF. In nucleotides, the CDR3 is TGTGCCAGCAGCCCAGGAGGAAACACCGGGGAGCTGTTTTTT.

The rearrangement links TRBV5-1 to TRBJ1-5, with 7 bases that match TRBD1. The V gene end was trimmed by 7 bases and the J gene end by 7 bases; junction bases not matched to a gene: 11. The CDR3 totals 14 residues. The germline V gene encodes CDR1 SGHRS and CDR2 YFSETQ. CDR3 loop: CASRYDRVRQPQHF. CDR3 nucleotides: TGCGCCAGCCGGTATGACAGGGTCCGACAGCCCCAGCATTTT.

This chain uses TRBV5-6 with TRBJ1-2; D is perhaps TRBD1 (6 bases). The CDR3 is 15 amino acids. Trimming took 0 bases from V and 4 from J, leaving 13 bases between them. Germline V gives CDR1 SGHDT, CDR2 YYEEEE. The CDR3 reads CASSLGTGPFYGYTF. The DNA of the CDR3 is TGTGCCAGCAGCTTGGGAACAGGGCCTTTCTATGGCTACACCTTC.

The sample holds a few counts of this clone. The chain recombines TRBV19 with TRBJ1-5; D may be TRBD1 (6 bases). CDR1 and CDR2 (germline): LNHDA, SQIVND (reference sequence). CDR3 length: 15 residues. V lost 3 bases, J lost 1 base, and 10 bases lay in between. The CDR3 bases are TGTGCCAGTAGTATCGGACAGCTCAGCAATCAGCCCCAGCATTTT. Its translation is CASSIGQLSNQPQHF.

The chain carries TRBV6-6 and TRBJ2-5; the match to TRBD2 covers 9 bases. This CDR3 has 13 amino acids. Trimming cost V 11 bases and J 3 bases; bases outside gene matches: 7. CDR1 and CDR2 from the germline V gene are MNHNY and SVGAGI (reference sequence). CDR3 coding DNA: TGTGCCGCGGGGGGGGTTACGAAAGAGACCCAGTACTTC. Translated: CAAGGVTKETQYF.

There are a few counts of this clone. This chain connects TRBV19 to TRBJ2-5, with 10 bases aligning to TRBD1. Germline V gene data show CDR1 as LNHDA and CDR2 as SQIVND (reference sequence). V was clipped by 7 bases and J by 4 bases; unmatched bases: 9. The length of the CDR3 is 15 residues. CDR3 DNA sequence: TGTGCCAGTACCCAGGGACAGGGGCTAACAGAGACCCAGTACTTC. This encodes CASTQGQGLTETQYF.

The chain joins TRBV5-6 to TRBJ2-7, with a weak D call TRBD1 (6 bases). This CDR3 is built from 12 residues. The ends were cut back, 2 bases at V and 6 bases at J, with 9 bases in the middle. Per the germline V gene, CDR1 is SGHDT and CDR2 is YYEEEE. The DNA of the CDR3 is TGTGCCAGCAGCTTCAGGGGCGGCGAGCAGTACTTC. Translated: CASSFRGGEQYF.

This clone has more than one count but fewer than ten. V and J are TRBV29-1 and TRBJ2-5; the D gene is possibly TRBD2 (5 bases). The better agreement between TRBJ2-7 and the DNA end casts doubt on the J call. This CDR3 contains 14 residues. Germline values: CDR1 SQVTM, CDR2 ANQGSEA. CDR3 region: CSVEVEGYSYEQYF. CDR3 sequence (DNA): TGCAGCGTTGAAGTCGAGGGTTACTCCTACGAGCAGTACTTC.

V is TRBV25-1 and J is TRBJ1-1, with D unresolved. V lost 1 base, J lost 4 bases, and 13 bases lay in between. The germline V gene encodes CDR1 MGHDK and CDR2 SYGVNS. CDR3 size: 15 residues. CDR3 amino acids: CASSEFEGWFTEAFF. The CDR3 bases are TGTGCCAGCAGTGAATTCGAGGGTTGGTTCACTGAAGCTTTCTTT.

The chain employs TRBV2 and TRBJ2-7, with 9 nucleotides matching TRBD1. After removal of 6 bases from V and 4 bases from J, the junction contained 7 bases not matched to a gene. Germline V CDR1 and CDR2: SNHLY, FYNNEI. The CDR3 extends over 14 amino acids. The CDR3 here is CASSWDRAEYEQYF. The CDR3 bases are TGTGCCAGCAGCTGGGACAGGGCGGAATACGAGCAGTACTTC.

In DNA form, the CDR3 reads TGTGCCAGCAGCCAAGACCTAGCGACAGCCAGCTTCCAGTACTTC. Translation gives CASSQDLATASFQYF. The rearrangement links TRBV4-2 to TRBJ2-7, with D possibly TRBD2 on 6 matching bases. Looked up from germline, CDR1 is LGHNA and CDR2 is YNFKEQ. The V end was cut by 0 bases, the J end by 10 bases, with 19 bases between. The CDR3 is 15 residues long.

This clone has just a few counts. The chain carries TRBV28 and TRBJ1-2; maybe TRBD1 (5 bases). With 3 bases removed from V and 7 bases from J, the gap between germline ends came to 6 bases. Germline V CDR1 and CDR2: MDHEN, SYDVKM. There are 11 residues in the CDR3. CDR3 amino acids: CASSFRVGYTF. The CDR3 region has the DNA TGTGCCAGCAGTTTCAGGGTTGGCTACACCTTC.

The genes are TRBV25-1 and TRBJ2-2; 9 bases line up with TRBD1. With V trimmed by 2 bases and J by 4 bases, 11 bases remained unmatched. The CDR3 consists of 18 residues. The V gene's germline CDR1 is MGHDK and CDR2 SYGVNS. The CDR3 region is CASSELDRGNGGTGELFF. CDR3 DNA: TGTGCCAGCAGTGAACTGGACAGGGGTAATGGGGGCACCGGGGAGCTGTTTTTT.

The chain couples TRBV9 to TRBJ2-2, with 7 bases aligning to TRBD2. The CDR3 contains 15 residues. V shed 2 bases and J 5 bases; nucleotides not matched to a gene: 6. Germline V CDR1 and CDR2: SGDLS, YYNGEE. CDR3 sequence: CASSVAGVGTGELFF. The DNA of the CDR3 is TGTGCCAGCAGCGTGGCGGGAGTAGGAACCGGGGAGCTGTTTTTT.

The chain joins TRBV2 to TRBJ2-7; perhaps TRBD1 as D (6 bases). Germline V CDR1 and CDR2: SNHLY, FYNNEI. The ends were cut back, 1 base at V and 3 bases at J, with 19 bases in the middle. The CDR3 has 17 residues. CDR3 sequence: CASSEGYPGGEGYEQYF. The CDR3 DNA reads TGTGCCAGCAGTGAAGGGTACCCTGGGGGCGAAGGCTACGAGCAGTACTTC.

The gene calls are TRBV19 and TRBJ2-1; 13 positions agree with TRBD2. The CDR3 length is 15 residues. Germline CDR1 and CDR2: LNHDA and SQIVND (reference sequence). Trimming removed 5 bases from V and 6 bases from J; junction bases left unmatched: 4. CDR3 sequence: CASSSGLAGTNEQFF. As DNA, the CDR3 is TGTGCCAGTAGTTCGGGACTAGCGGGGACCAATGAGCAGTTCTTC.

The CDR3 DNA follows: TGCGCCAGCAGCCAAGAAACGGGAGGGCCCCACAATGAGCAGTTCTTC. Protein: CASSQETGGPHNEQFF. This rearrangement joins TRBV4-1 to TRBJ2-1; 8 bases match TRBD2. The germline V gene has CDR1 MGHRA and CDR2 YSYEKL. J was trimmed by 5 bases and V by 0 bases; bases with no gene match: 6. The CDR3 runs to 16 residues.

The rearrangement joins TRBV7-6 to TRBJ2-2; TRBD2 is a possible D gene (5 bases). CDR1 is SGHVS, CDR2 FNYEAQ, per germline. This CDR3 region has 13 residues. The V end lost 3 bases, the J end lost 8 bases, and 10 bases lay between the germline ends. The CDR3 nucleotides are TGTGCCAGCAGCTTCGGACTGGGGGGGGAGCTGTTTTTT. This gives the protein CASSFGLGGELFF. The complete variable domain, with remaining parts taken from reference TRBV7-6 and TRBJ2-2, reads GAGVSQSPRYKVTKRGQDVALRCDPISGHVSLYWYRQALGQGPEFLTYFNYEAQQDKSGLPNDRFSAERPEGSISTLTIQRTEQRDSAMYRCASSFGLGGELFFGEGSRLTVL.

The rearrangement uses TRBV30 and TRBJ2-2; 9 bases are a match to TRBD1. This CDR3 is built from 15 residues. Germline CDR1 GTSNPN, CDR2 SVGIG (reference sequence). Trimming at V came to 1 base and at J to 5 bases, leaving 5 bases not matched to a gene. CDR3 sequence reads: CAWSGGQGRTGELFF. The CDR3 DNA reads as TGTGCCTGGAGTGGAGGACAGGGGCGGACCGGGGAGCTGTTTTTT.

This clone was observed a few times. At one end, the junction sequence differs from germline, possibly due to a read error. The genes are TRBV5-4 and TRBJ2-1; a weak D match, TRBD1 (6 bases). The germline CDR1 and CDR2 sequences are SGHNT and YYREEE (reference sequence). The CDR3 runs 13 residues. CDR3 sequence: CASSSGTNKEQFF. The CDR3 DNA is TGTGCCAGCAGCTCCGGGACAAACAAAGAGCAGTTCTTC.

The chain recombines TRBV6-5 with TRBJ1-5; tentative D call: TRBD1 (5 bases). Trimming left V 8 bases short and J 3 bases short, with 11 bases between. The CDR3 totals 13 residues. Germline CDR1 MNHEY, CDR2 SVGAGI. The CDR3: CASAGWANQPQHF. For the CDR3, the DNA is TGTGCCAGCGCAGGGTGGGCCAATCAGCCCCAGCATTTT.

The chain combines TRBV14 with TRBJ2-1, with D possibly being TRBD1 (5 bases). The CDR3 is 16 amino acids. Trimming shortened V by 0 bases and J by 4 bases, and 13 bases separated the two germline ends. Germline V lookup: CDR1 SGHDN, CDR2 FVKESK. For the CDR3, the DNA is TGTGCCAGCAGCCAAGATTGGCAGGGCTCGTACAATGAGCAGTTCTTC. Its protein is CASSQDWQGSYNEQFF. Drawing the rest from reference TRBV14 and TRBJ2-1, the complete variable domain is EAGVTQFPSHSVIEKGQTVTLRCDPISGHDNLYWYRRVMGKEIKFLLHFVKESKQDESGMPNNRFLAERTGGTYSTLKVQPAELEDSGVYFCASSQDWQGSYNEQFFGPGTRLTVL.

The chain joins TRBV28 to TRBJ1-2; D remains unclear. Trimming cost V 3 bases and J 5 bases, with 13 bases left between them. Germline loops: CDR1 MDHEN, CDR2 SYDVKM. This CDR3 is 14 amino acids long. CDR3 sequence (DNA): TGTGCCAGCAGTTTTCCCCCCGGAGTTTATGGCTACACCTTC. Protein: CASSFPPGVYGYTF.

The chain is built from TRBV19 and TRBJ2-7; a weak D match, TRBD2 (6 bases). V was shortened by 5 bases and J by 11 bases, with 13 bases between the two germline ends. In germline, CDR1 is LNHDA, CDR2 SQIVND (reference sequence). The CDR3 has 11 residues. CDR3 amino acids: CASSARGGKYF. The CDR3 coding sequence is TGTGCCAGTAGTGCGAGAGGAGGGAAGTACTTC.

This chain links TRBV5-1 with TRBJ2-1; 11 positions match TRBD2. Germline V gene data show CDR1 as SGHRS and CDR2 as YFSETQ. Losses at the gene ends were 6 bases for V and 7 bases for J; bases not matched to a gene: 9. The CDR3 runs to 15 residues. The CDR3 DNA sequence: TGCGCCAGCAAACTCGGGACTAGCGGCTGGAATGAGCAGTTCTTC. It translates to CASKLGTSGWNEQFF.

The sample holds one count of this clone. CDR3 bases: TGTGCCAGCAGACTTAGCGCGGGACAGTACGAGCAGTACTTC. Its translation is CASRLSAGQYEQYF. This chain connects TRBV27 to TRBJ2-7; D might be TRBD1 (7 bases). CDR1 is MNHEY and CDR2 is SMNVEV in the germline V gene (reference sequence). The CDR3 length is 14 residues. The germline V and J ends were trimmed by 6 bases and 4 bases, with 16 bases remaining between them.

The rearrangement joins TRBV12-5 to TRBJ2-3; 15 bases fit TRBD2. Trimming took 6 bases from V and 0 from J; bases not matched to a gene: 7. The germline CDR1 and CDR2 sequences are LGHNT and FRNRAP. The CDR3 covers 18 residues. CDR3 nucleotides: TGTGCTAGTGGAAGGGCGGGACTAGCGGGAGGAAGCACAGATACGCAGTATTTT. As protein: CASGRAGLAGGSTDTQYF.

DNA of the CDR3: TGTGCCAGCAGTTTTGAGCTAGGACTAGCGGGAGTGGGTCCCGAGCAGTACTTC. Its translation is CASSFELGLAGVGPEQYF. J is TRBJ2-7 and V is TRBV28; 13 bases align to TRBD2. The germline V gene has CDR1 MDHEN and CDR2 SYDVKM. The CDR3 is 18 residues long. J lost 6 bases, V lost 3 bases, and 14 bases had no gene match.